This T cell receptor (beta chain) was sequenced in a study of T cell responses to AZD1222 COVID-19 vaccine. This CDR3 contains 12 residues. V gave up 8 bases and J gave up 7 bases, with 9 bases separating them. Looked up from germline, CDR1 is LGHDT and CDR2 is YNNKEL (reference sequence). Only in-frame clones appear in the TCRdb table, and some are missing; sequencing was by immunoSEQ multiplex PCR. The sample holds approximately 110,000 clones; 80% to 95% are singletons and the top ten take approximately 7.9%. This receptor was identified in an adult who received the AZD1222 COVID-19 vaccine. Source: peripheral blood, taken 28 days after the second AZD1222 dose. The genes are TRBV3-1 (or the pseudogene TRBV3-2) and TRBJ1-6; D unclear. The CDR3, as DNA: TGTGCCAGCCAGAGGCCCAATTCACCCCTCCACTTT. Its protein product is CASQRPNSPLHF.